The rows below give T cell receptor beta chains drawn from one sample of a study of identical twins. TCRdb processed the 5' RACE reads anew with MiXCR; each CDR3 protein has one entry. Among around 480,000 distinct CDR3 sequences listed, around 14% were seen once. A further study also used this sample, focusing on yellow fever vaccine responses in identical twins.

Sequencing was carried out using CD4+ T cells sorted from blood. The receptor source for this set is a woman younger than 35 in good health. Both conserved end residues are part of each CDR3. D genes are given only for firm matches. The listing skips clone size in some rows; elsewhere it reads once, few, many or a size class.

TRBJ2-7,many,TRBV5-1,NA,TGCGCCAGCAGCACCTTAATGGGAGGATACGAGCAGTACTTC,CASSTLMGGYEQYF
TRBJ2-3,few,TRBV4-3,NA,TGCGCCAGCAGCCTCCGACCGGAAAGCACAGATACGCAGTATTTT,CASSLRPESTDTQYF
TRBJ1-2,NA,TRBV20-1,NA,TGCAGTGCTAGGAGCTCAACCTATGGCTACACCTTC,CSARSSTYGYTF
TRBJ2-1,NA,TRBV6-5,TRBD2,TGTGCCAGCAGTTACTCAGGTGGTAGCGGGTTAGGCTCCTACAATGAGCAGTTCTTC,CASSYSGGSGLGSYNEQFF
TRBJ2-7,NA,TRBV18,TRBD1,TGTGCCAGCTCACTCTGGGACAGTAACTCCTACGAGCAGTACTTC,CASSLWDSNSYEQYF
TRBJ2-5,few,TRBV7-2,TRBD1,TGTGCCAGCAGACGAGCTGACAGGGGAGAGACCCAGTACTTC,CASRRADRGETQYF
TRBJ2-3,NA,TRBV14,NA,TGTGCCAGCAGTTCTCTCGGGGTTCGGACAGATACGCAGTATTTT,CASSSLGVRTDTQYF
TRBJ2-3,few,TRBV20-1,TRBD2,TGCAGTGCTAGAGATACGGGGGGGGCACGTCCTGATACGCAGTATTTT,CSARDTGGARPDTQYF
TRBJ2-2,many,TRBV24-1,NA,TGTGCCACCAGTGACCCGACAGGTACCGGGGAGCTGTTTTTT,CATSDPTGTGELFF
TRBJ2-3,few,TRBV5-1,NA,TGCGCCAGCTTCCGGGGGATTACAGGGGCCACAGATACGCAGTATTTT,CASFRGITGATDTQYF
TRBJ1-2,NA,TRBV27,NA,TGTGCCAGCAGTTCCACAAGGGTCTATGGCTACACCTTC,CASSSTRVYGYTF
TRBJ2-7,NA,TRBV27,NA,TGTGCCAGCAGACCCACCGCTAGCGACTCCTACGAGCAGTACTTC,CASRPTASDSYEQYF
TRBJ2-7,few,TRBV11-2,TRBD2,TGTGCCAGCAGCTTAACTAGCGGGACTTGGGAGCAGTACTTC,CASSLTSGTWEQYF
TRBJ2-5,NA,TRBV29-1,NA,TGCAGCGTGTACAGAAACCTCCTCTCACAAGAGACCCAGTACTTC,CSVYRNLLSQETQYF
TRBJ2-1,NA,TRBV7-2,TRBD2,TGTGCCAGCAGCCTCGTTAGCGGGGGGTCCCACCGGGAGCAGTTCTTC,CASSLVSGGSHREQFF
TRBJ2-2,NA,TRBV28,NA,TGTGCCAGCTTCATCGGGCGGGGACGGACCGGGGAGCTGTTTTTT,CASFIGRGRTGELFF
TRBJ2-1,NA,TRBV24-1,NA,TGTGCCACCAGTGACGGACCCATGCAGTTCTTC,CATSDGPMQFF
TRBJ2-3,NA,TRBV27,TRBD1,TGTGCCAGCACCGAGGGACAGGGCAACTTTTATACGCAGTATTTT,CASTEGQGNFYTQYF
TRBJ2-1,few,TRBV15,NA,TGTGCCACCAGCAGAGATCCAGGCAGGGGAGGAAAGACGCGTGAGCAGTTCTTC,CATSRDPGRGGKTREQFF
TRBJ2-7,NA,TRBV28,NA,TGTGCCAGCAGGGTCAACTACGAGCAGTACTTC,CASRVNYEQYF
TRBJ2-1,few,TRBV20-1,TRBD2,TGCAGTGCTAGAGATGCGTCGGCTAGCGGGGTAAACAATGAGCAGTTCTTC,CSARDASASGVNNEQFF
TRBJ2-5,few,TRBV9,NA,TGTGCCAGCAGCCGTTGGACAGGGAGGTCTAGCGGCCAAGAGACCCAGTACTTC,CASSRWTGRSSGQETQYF
TRBJ2-1,NA,TRBV12-3/TRBV12-4,TRBD2,TGTGCCAGCATCCGTTCGGACGGGGGGTACAATGAGCAGTTCTTC,CASIRSDGGYNEQFF
TRBJ2-7,many,TRBV28,NA,TGTGCCAGCAGTGCCCTCTACGAGCAGTACTTC,CASSALYEQYF
TRBJ1-5,many,TRBV7-2,NA,TGTGCCAGCAGCTGGTCCCCGGGGGCAAAGCAGCCCCAGCATTTT,CASSWSPGAKQPQHF
TRBJ2-2,many,TRBV12-3/TRBV12-4,NA,TGTGCCAGCAGTTTAGTAGATACCGGGGAGCTGTTTTTT,CASSLVDTGELFF
TRBJ2-3,NA,TRBV5-1,TRBD2,TGCGCCAGCAGCTTGGGTCGGACTAGCGGGGGGATCGCGCCCACAGATACGCAGTATTTT,CASSLGRTSGGIAPTDTQYF
TRBJ2-5,NA,TRBV4-1,NA,TGCGCCAGCAGCCCGAGGGTGCCAGAGACCCAGTACTTC,CASSPRVPETQYF
TRBJ2-2,many,TRBV29-1,NA,TGCAGCGTAAGCCCCGAGAACACCGGGGAGCTGTTTTTT,CSVSPENTGELFF
TRBJ1-1,NA,TRBV3-1,NA,TGTGCCAGCAGCCAATGGCCAATGAACACTGAAGCTTTCTTT,CASSQWPMNTEAFF
TRBJ2-2,NA,TRBV6-2/TRBV6-3,NA,TGTGCCAGCATCGGGGTCGCGAACACCGGGGAGCTGTTTTTT,CASIGVANTGELFF
TRBJ1-1,NA,TRBV7-2,NA,TGTGCCAGCAGCCCCCCCCGAGGGTACACTGAAGCTTTCTTT,CASSPPRGYTEAFF
TRBJ2-3,many,TRBV29-1,NA,TGCAGCGTTGAGGCAGATACGCAGTATTTT,CSVEADTQYF
TRBJ2-1,NA,TRBV7-2,TRBD2,TGTGCCAGCAGCTTAAACCGGCTAGCGGGGCTAGGCAATGAGCAGTTCTTC,CASSLNRLAGLGNEQFF
TRBJ2-1,NA,TRBV3-1,TRBD2,TGTGCCAGCAGCCAAGAGGGGACTAGCGACAATGAGCAGTTCTTC,CASSQEGTSDNEQFF
TRBJ2-5,many,TRBV29-1,NA,TGCAGCGCCGATGCTGCGGGGTCCGGGACCCAGTACTTC,CSADAAGSGTQYF
TRBJ2-7,few,TRBV10-3,NA,TGTGCCATCAGTGAGTCCGTAGGGTTCGGCTACGAGCAGTACTTC,CAISESVGFGYEQYF